This is a list of T cell receptor beta chains from one sample in a study of human CD4 T cells and Enterobacteriaceae. Using immunoSEQ multiplex PCR, the repertoire was profiled, and TCRdb retains in-frame clones only, with some absent. The repertoire includes tens of thousands of clones, approximately 82% of them detected once, and approximately 1.7% sits in the top ten. The sequenced sample consisted of memory CD4+ T cells from blood. The receptors shown here come from a human donor in good health. Both conserved end residues are trimmed from each CDR3.

j_gene	v_gene	CDR3aa
TRBJ2-4	TRBV6-5	ASSYSREAKNIQY
TRBJ1-2	TRBV5-4	ASTKIGTGYGYT
TRBJ1-5	TRBV29-1	SVSRGEAQH
TRBJ1-5	TRBV28	ASRRDRGGNQPQH
TRBJ1-5	TRBV28	ASSVSGTGARNQPQH
TRBJ2-5	TRBV10-2	ASSSLGVYETQY
TRBJ1-2	TRBV5-5	ATSQGPSGRTTNYGYT
TRBJ2-2	TRBV7-2	ASSQGGVRNTGELF
TRBJ2-3	TRBV7-3	ASSLRVAGGSTDTQY
TRBJ1-2	TRBV6-1	ASSGYGYGYT
TRBJ1-1	TRBV5-4	ASSKDSLNTEAF
TRBJ2-3	TRBV19	ASSIVTDLDTQY
TRBJ1-5	TRBV6-1	ASSKGTDYSNQPQH
TRBJ1-4	TRBV7-2	ASSPGQGNEKLF
TRBJ1-1	TRBV30	AWSPDRMGTEAF
TRBJ2-7	TRBV7-6	ASSLPPGDEQY
TRBJ1-1	TRBV6-5	ASSFRDSQAF
TRBJ2-5	TRBV6-5	ASSYSADQETQY
TRBJ2-1	TRBV19	ASPKDRDTSSGGYNEQF
TRBJ1-2	TRBV6-1	ASSVSTGGDGYT
TRBJ2-1	TRBV11-2	ASSLVRANEQF
TRBJ1-3	TRBV7-9	ASTIREAGNTIY